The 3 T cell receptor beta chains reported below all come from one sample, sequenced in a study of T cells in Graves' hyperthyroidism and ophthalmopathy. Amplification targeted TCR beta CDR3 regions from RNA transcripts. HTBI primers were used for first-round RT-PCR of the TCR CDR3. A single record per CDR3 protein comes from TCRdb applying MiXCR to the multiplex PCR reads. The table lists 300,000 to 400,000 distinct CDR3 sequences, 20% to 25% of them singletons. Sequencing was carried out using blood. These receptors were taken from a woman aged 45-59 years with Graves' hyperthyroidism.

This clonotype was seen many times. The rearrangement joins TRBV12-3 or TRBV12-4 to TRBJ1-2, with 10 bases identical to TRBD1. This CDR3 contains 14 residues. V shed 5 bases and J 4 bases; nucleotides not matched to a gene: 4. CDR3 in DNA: TGTGCCAGCAGTCCGACAGGGGGCTTCTATGGCTACACCTTC. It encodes CASSPTGGFYGYTF.

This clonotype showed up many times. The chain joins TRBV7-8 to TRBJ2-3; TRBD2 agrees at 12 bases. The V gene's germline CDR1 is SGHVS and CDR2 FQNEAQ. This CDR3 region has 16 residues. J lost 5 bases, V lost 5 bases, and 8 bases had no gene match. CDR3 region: CASSNRLAGVKDTQYF. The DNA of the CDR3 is TGTGCCAGCAGCAACCGACTAGCGGGGGTGAAAGATACGCAGTATTTT.

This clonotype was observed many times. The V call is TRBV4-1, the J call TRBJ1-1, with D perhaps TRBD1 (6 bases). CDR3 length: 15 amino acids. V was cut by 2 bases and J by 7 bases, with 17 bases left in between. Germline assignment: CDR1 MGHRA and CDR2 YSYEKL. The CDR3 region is CASSQPNGQPIEAFF. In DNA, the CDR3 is TGCGCCAGCAGCCAACCGAATGGACAGCCAATTGAAGCTTTCTTT.